The 25 T cell receptor beta chains below all came from one sample that was sequenced in a study of blood T cell repertoires in COVID-19. This table comes from immunoSEQ multiplex PCR, and its TCRdb copy is limited to in-frame clones, with some not included. The sample has hundreds of thousands of clones, 90% seen once. Sequencing input: peripheral blood. These receptors came from a woman aged 18-29 years with acute or convalescent COVID-19.

This sequence joins TRBV18 and TRBJ2-1; TRBD2 matches 9 bases. Germline V gives CDR1 KGHSH, CDR2 LQKENI. The CDR3 length is 16 residues. J gave up 4 bases and V 0 bases, and 4 bases lay outside the gene matches. The CDR3 DNA reads TGTGCCAGCTCACCACCGAGCGGGGGGTCATACAATGAGCAGTTCTTC. Residues: CASSPPSGGSYNEQFF.

This chain uses TRBV7-9 with TRBJ1-6; D unresolved. The CDR3 contains 16 residues. With 5 bases removed from V and 0 bases from J, the gap between germline ends came to 11 bases. Germline V lookup: CDR1 SEHNR, CDR2 FQNEAQ (reference sequence). The CDR3 sequence: CASSLTDISYNSPLHF. The DNA for the CDR3 is TGTGCCAGCAGCCTTACAGACATCTCCTATAATTCACCCCTCCACTTT.

The DNA for the CDR3 is TGTGCCAGCAGTGAAGCCGCAGGGCCCCCTCCGGGGGAGCTGTTTTTT. Translation: CASSEAAGPPPGELFF. The chain carries TRBV6-1 and TRBJ2-2; weak D call: TRBD1 (5 bases). Trimming removed 0 bases from V and 8 bases from J, with 16 bases in between. CDR1 MNHNS and CDR2 SASEGT come from the germline V gene. The CDR3 has 16 amino acids.

This chain links TRBV6-4 with TRBJ1-1; 9 nucleotides agree with TRBD1. V shed 4 bases, J shed 4 bases, and the junction held 10 bases outside the gene matches. The CDR3 has 16 amino acids. Germline V gene lookup returns CDR1 MRHNA and CDR2 SNTAGT. CDR3 sequence (DNA): TGTGCCAGCAGTGTTACAGGGGGCTCCGGAATCACTGAAGCTTTCTTT. It is translated as CASSVTGGSGITEAFF.

The genes are TRBV19 and TRBJ1-1; D uncertain. CDR1 is LNHDA and CDR2 is SQIVND in the germline V gene (reference sequence). This CDR3 spans 15 amino acids. V lost 2 bases to trimming and J lost 1 base, with 11 bases between them. The CDR3 DNA reads TGTGCCAGTAGTATAACTGGCACAGCGAACACTGAAGCTTTCTTT. It yields the protein CASSITGTANTEAFF.

V usage is TRBV2 and J usage is TRBJ1-4; 9 nucleotides agree with TRBD1. CDR3 length: 15 residues. J was trimmed by 8 bases and V by 2 bases; bases with no gene match: 6. CDR1 is SNHLY, CDR2 FYNNEI, per germline. The CDR3 is CASSETGGWGEKLFF. In nucleotides, the CDR3 is TGTGCCAGCAGTGAAACAGGGGGCTGGGGAGAAAAACTGTTTTTT. The full variable domain, in which reference TRBV2 and TRBJ1-4 provide the parts outside the CDR3, is EPEVTQTPSHQVTQMGQEVILRCVPISNHLYFYWYRQILGQKVEFLVSFYNNEISEKSEIFDDQFSVERPDGSNFTLKIRSTKLEDSAMYFCASSETGGWGEKLFFGSGTQLSVL.

The genes are TRBV2 and TRBJ1-1; 7 bases agree with TRBD1. CDR3 length: 15 amino acids. Looked up from germline, CDR1 is SNHLY and CDR2 is FYNNEI. The V and J ends lost 8 bases and 1 base, in that order; junction bases with no gene match: 10. The CDR3 coding sequence is TGTGCCAGCGCAGCGGAAGGACAGGCGAACACTGAAGCTTTCTTT. This codes for CASAAEGQANTEAFF.

This rearrangement joins TRBV2 to TRBJ1-6, with a weak D call TRBD1 (6 bases). V lost 5 bases and J lost 1, with 9 bases in between. There are 15 residues in the CDR3. Looked up from germline, CDR1 is SNHLY and CDR2 is FYNNEI. The DNA of the CDR3 is TGTGCCAGCAGTCGGACAGCTTCCTATAATTCACCCCTCCACTTT. Protein product: CASSRTASYNSPLHF.

This rearrangement joins TRBV3-1 (or the pseudogene TRBV3-2) to TRBJ1-1; 10 nucleotides match TRBD1. The CDR3 is 13 residues long. The V segment lost 4 bases and the J segment 11 bases; nucleotides outside the gene matches: 7. CDR1 and CDR2 (germline): LGHDT, YNNKEL (reference sequence). CDR3 residues: CASSLTGGLWAFF. The DNA for the CDR3 is TGTGCCAGCAGCCTGACAGGGGGCTTGTGGGCTTTCTTT.

This clone was counted many times. The chain combines TRBV5-5 with TRBJ2-2, with D tentatively TRBD2 (5 bases). The germline V gene encodes CDR1 SGHKS and CDR2 YYEKEE (reference sequence). This CDR3 has 15 residues. V lost 4 bases, J lost 3 bases, and 13 bases lay in between. DNA for the CDR3: TGTGCCAGCAGCCACGGGGATAGGGACACCGGGGAGCTGTTTTTT. Amino acids: CASSHGDRDTGELFF. Variable domain in full (rest from reference TRBV5-5 and TRBJ2-2): DAGVTQSPTHLIKTRGQQVTLRCSPISGHKSVSWYQQVLGQGPQFIFQYYEKEERGRGNFPDRFSARQFPNYSSELNVNALLLGDSALYLCASSHGDRDTGELFFGEGSRLTVL.

The V gene is TRBV4-3, the J gene TRBJ2-7; possible D gene TRBD1, 6 bases. V was pared by 1 base and J by 1 base, with 11 bases between. This CDR3 has 15 residues. Per the germline V gene, CDR1 is LGHNA and CDR2 is YSLEER. The CDR3, as DNA: TGCGCCAGCAGCCAAGCGTTGGACAGTTCCTACGAGCAGTACTTC. Translating it yields CASSQALDSSYEQYF.

The genes are TRBV12-5 and TRBJ1-3; possible D gene TRBD1, 5 bases. Trimming cost V 5 bases and J 0 bases, with 14 bases left between them. The germline gives CDR1 LGHNT, CDR2 FRNRAP. The CDR3 extends over 16 amino acids. Written as DNA, the CDR3 is TGTGCTAGTGGTACAATGACAGCTAGCTCTGGAAACACCATATATTTT. It encodes CASGTMTASSGNTIYF. Drawing the rest from reference TRBV12-5 and TRBJ1-3, the complete variable domain is DARVTQTPRHKVTEMGQEVTMRCQPILGHNTVFWYRQTMMQGLELLAYFRNRAPLDDSGMPKDRFSAEMPDATLATLKIQPSEPRDSAVYFCASGTMTASSGNTIYFGEGSWLTVV.

The chain combines TRBV4-1 with TRBJ1-2; 8 nucleotides agree with TRBD1. Germline CDR1 is MGHRA and CDR2 is YSYEKL. With 5 bases clipped from V and 2 bases from J, the junction kept 4 bases outside the gene matches. The CDR3 has 14 amino acids. This CDR3 is CASSFDRGNYGYTF. The CDR3 DNA follows: TGCGCCAGCAGCTTTGACAGGGGAAACTATGGCTACACCTTC.

The table lists this clone with a count of one. The chain joins TRBV6-5 to TRBJ1-3, with unresolved D. The CDR3 length is 15 residues. Germline CDR1 is MNHEY and CDR2 is SVGAGI. Trimming took off 4 bases at V and 0 bases at J, with 10 bases between the two ends. The chain's CDR3 is CASSFSTRSGNTIYF. In nucleotides, the CDR3 is TGTGCCAGCAGTTTCAGTACCCGCTCTGGAAACACCATATATTTT.

The J gene is TRBJ1-1, the V gene TRBV30; D is unresolved. The CDR3 covers 14 residues. Germline-derived CDR1 and CDR2 are GTSNPN and SVGIG (reference sequence). Deletions cut 3 bases from V and 4 bases from J, with 15 bases between. CDR3 sequence (DNA): TGTGCCTGGAGAGACTTGGGTCCCAGCACTGAAGCTTTCTTT. Translating it yields CAWRDLGPSTEAFF. The full variable domain, completed using reference TRBV30 and TRBJ1-1, is SQTIHQWPATLVQPVGSPLSLECTVEGTSNPNLYWYRQAAGRGLQLLFYSVGIGQISSEVPQNLSASRPQDRQFILSSKKLLLSDSGFYLCAWRDLGPSTEAFFGQGTRLTVV.

This chain joins TRBV9 and TRBJ1-1, with a weak D call TRBD1 (5 bases). Trimming removed 0 bases from V and 0 bases from J, with 12 bases in between. The germline gives CDR1 SGDLS, CDR2 YYNGEE. The CDR3 runs 16 residues. The CDR3, as DNA: TGTGCCAGCAGCGTAGAAGCAGGGTTACTGAACACTGAAGCTTTCTTT. This translates into CASSVEAGLLNTEAFF.

The DNA of the CDR3 is TGTGCCAGCAGCGTAACCTCAGGGGAAAATGAAAAACTGTTTTTT. It encodes CASSVTSGENEKLFF. The chain uses TRBV9 and TRBJ1-4; D may be TRBD1 (6 bases). The ends were cut back, 1 base at V and 5 bases at J, with 12 bases in the middle. The CDR3 sequence is 15 residues long. Germline CDR1 SGDLS, CDR2 YYNGEE.

The chain has TRBV3-1 (or the pseudogene TRBV3-2) and TRBJ1-3, with 9 bases that match TRBD1. CDR1 and CDR2 (germline): LGHDT, YNNKEL (reference sequence). This CDR3 has 14 amino acids. With 3 bases clipped from V and 7 bases from J, the junction kept 4 bases outside the gene matches. For the CDR3, the DNA is TGTGCCAGCAGCCAGGGACAGGGTACGAACACCATATATTTT. It specifies CASSQGQGTNTIYF.

V is TRBV4-3 and J is TRBJ2-1, with TRBD2 identical over 11 bases. The CDR3 has 16 residues. Germline trimming cut 1 base from V and 4 bases from J; bases unmatched to any gene: 3. Germline-derived CDR1 and CDR2 are LGHNA and YSLEER. CDR3 residues: CASSQGRTSGYNEQFF. CDR3 in DNA: TGCGCCAGCAGCCAAGGCAGGACTAGCGGGTACAATGAGCAGTTCTTC.

This chain uses TRBV23-1 with TRBJ2-5, with a possible D match to TRBD1 (6 bases). TRBV23-1 is identified as an open reading frame with a role that is uncertain. This CDR3 comprises 16 residues. V lost 3 bases and J 5 bases, leaving 19 bases between the germline ends. The CDR3 region is CASSHRATRGRETQYF. The CDR3 coding sequence is TGCGCCAGCAGTCATCGGGCAACCAGGGGAAGGGAGACCCAGTACTTC.

The rearrangement joins TRBV4-1 to TRBJ2-7; 9 bases are a match to TRBD2. Losses at the gene ends were 1 base for V and 1 base for J; bases not matched to a gene: 8. The CDR3 is made up of 17 amino acids. The V gene's germline CDR1 is MGHRA and CDR2 YSYEKL. This CDR3 reads CASSQVGSGGPSYEQYF. The CDR3 nucleotides read TGCGCCAGCAGCCAAGTCGGAAGCGGGGGGCCGTCCTACGAGCAGTACTTC.

The rearrangement joins TRBV23-1 to TRBJ1-5; D is unresolved. TRBV23-1 is reported as an ORF; its role is uncertain. V was pared by 8 bases and J by 0 bases, with 14 bases between. The CDR3 has 15 residues. The DNA of the CDR3 is TGCGCCAGCCCCCCAGAGGAGTATAGCAATCAGCCCCAGCATTTT. This codes for CASPPEEYSNQPQHF.

The chain uses TRBV3-1 (or the pseudogene TRBV3-2) and TRBJ1-1, with D tentatively TRBD1 (5 bases). Germline values: CDR1 LGHDT, CDR2 YNNKEL (reference sequence). The CDR3 runs to 16 residues. Trimming removed 4 bases from V and 1 base from J, with 16 bases in between. The CDR3 nucleotides read TGTGCCAGCAGCCCGGTTGCACACCAGGGGAACACTGAAGCTTTCTTT. Translation: CASSPVAHQGNTEAFF.

The V gene is TRBV7-9, the J gene TRBJ1-2, with D perhaps matching TRBD1 (5 bases). The CDR3 spans 18 residues. Trimming shortened V by 5 bases and J by 1 base, and 23 bases separated the two germline ends. Germline V gives CDR1 SEHNR, CDR2 FQNEAQ (reference sequence). CDR3 sequence: CASSPRGGALGLNYGYTF. The DNA of the CDR3 is TGTGCCAGCAGCCCCCGGGGAGGGGCTTTGGGCCTTAACTATGGCTACACCTTC.

The chain recombines TRBV9 with TRBJ2-1, with a weak D call TRBD1 (6 bases). Germline V lookup: CDR1 SGDLS, CDR2 YYNGEE. The CDR3 totals 17 residues. The V end lost 0 bases, the J end lost 7 bases, and 20 bases lay between the germline ends. The CDR3 protein is CASSVEGHPGALNEQFF. CDR3 DNA sequence: TGTGCCAGCAGCGTAGAGGGACACCCTGGGGCACTGAATGAGCAGTTCTTC.